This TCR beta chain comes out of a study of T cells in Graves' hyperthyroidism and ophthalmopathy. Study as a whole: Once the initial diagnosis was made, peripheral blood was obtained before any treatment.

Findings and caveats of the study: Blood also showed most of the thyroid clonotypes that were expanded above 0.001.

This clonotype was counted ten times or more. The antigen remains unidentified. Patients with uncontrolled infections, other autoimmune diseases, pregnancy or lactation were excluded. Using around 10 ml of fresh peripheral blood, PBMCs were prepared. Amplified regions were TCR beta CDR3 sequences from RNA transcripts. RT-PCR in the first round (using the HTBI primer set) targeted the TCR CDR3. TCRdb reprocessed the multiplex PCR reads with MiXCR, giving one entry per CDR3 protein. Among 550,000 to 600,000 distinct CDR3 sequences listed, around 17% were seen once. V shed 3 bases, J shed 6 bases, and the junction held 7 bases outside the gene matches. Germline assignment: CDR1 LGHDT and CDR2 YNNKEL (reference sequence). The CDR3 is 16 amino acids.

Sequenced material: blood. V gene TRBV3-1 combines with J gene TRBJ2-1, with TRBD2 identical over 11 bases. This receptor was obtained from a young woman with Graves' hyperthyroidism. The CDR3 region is CASSHTTSGIINEQFF. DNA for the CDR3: TGTGCCAGCAGCCATACGACTAGCGGGATTATCAATGAGCAGTTCTTC.